Sequencing of this T cell receptor beta chain was carried out in a study of spatial heterogeneity in lung cancer. Details on this clonotype: At one of its ends the junction is not consistent with the germline gene, which may arise from a read error.

Sample time point: blood at routine non-recurrence follow-up after resection. TCR cDNA molecules were tagged individually, and each one carried a unique molecular identifier. TCRdb passed the 5' RACE reads through MiXCR, listing each CDR3 protein once. The profile shows about 100,000 distinct CDR3 sequences, 19% of them singletons. Germline loops: CDR1 MGHDK, CDR2 SYGVNS. The CDR3 has 15 amino acids. This sequence was found in a male donor with early-stage non-small cell lung cancer. This specimen was PBMCs, taken at follow-up. The gene calls are TRBV25-1 and TRBJ1-3; D uncertain. The CDR3 nucleotides are TGTGCCAGCAGTGAATACCTGATCACTGGAAACACCAAATATTTT. Translation gives CASSEYLITGNTKYF.